Sequencing of this TCR beta chain was carried out in a study of blood T cells in healthy people across ages. The second PCR ran about 6 to 11 cycles with a sample-barcoded 5' primer and J-beta primers. Every cDNA molecule bore a tag from a template-switch adaptor containing 12 random nucleotides. In TCRdb, the 5' RACE reads were re-called with MiXCR into one record per CDR3 protein. The sample yields hundreds of thousands of distinct CDR3 sequences, roughly 43% seen once. This clonotype was recorded a few times. Its antigen is as yet unknown. The donors, healthy Caucasians from Russia, were aged roughly 6 to 90. Every sample had a minimum of 6.5 million PBMCs isolated. Per germline, CDR1 DFQATT and CDR2 SNEGSKA (reference sequence). The CDR3 covers 15 residues. V gave up 3 bases and J gave up 6 bases; unmatched junction bases: 11. Overall study findings and caveats: Naive CD4+ cell counts and diversity both ran higher in long-lived than in aged donors.

Sequences were obtained from blood. The sequence was obtained from an elderly man in good health. The rearrangement joins TRBV20-1 to TRBJ2-3; TRBD2 matches at 8 bases. CDR3 nucleotide sequence: TGCAGTGCTAGTTCTTCGGGGGGGCCGACTGATACGCAGTATTTT. Translating it yields CSASSSGGPTDTQYF.